This T cell receptor beta chain was documented in a study of blood T cell repertoires in COVID-19. Profiling relied on immunoSEQ multiplex PCR, and the TCRdb table lists in-frame clones only, not all of them. Of 350,000 to 500,000 clones in the sample, approximately 91% are singletons; the top ten hold 1.2% to 1.5%. The CDR3 length is 14 residues. Trimming removed 3 bases from V and 4 bases from J, with 12 bases in between. CDR1 and CDR2 from the germline V gene are SGHTA and FQGNSA. This rearrangement joins TRBV7-2 to TRBJ1-2; D is perhaps TRBD1 (5 bases). Source material: PBMCs or T cells enriched from blood (not recorded which). The source of this sequence is a woman between 18 and 29 years old who had been exposed to COVID-19. CDR3: CASSFPGQGYGYTF. DNA of the CDR3: TGTGCCAGCAGCTTCCCCGGCCAGGGCTATGGCTACACCTTC.